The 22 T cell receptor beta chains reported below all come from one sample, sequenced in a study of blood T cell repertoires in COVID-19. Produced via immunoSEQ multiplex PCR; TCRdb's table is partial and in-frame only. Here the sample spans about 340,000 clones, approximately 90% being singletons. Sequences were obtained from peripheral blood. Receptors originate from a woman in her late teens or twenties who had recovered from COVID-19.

The DNA for the CDR3 is TGTGCCAGTAGCAAGACAGGGGTGACAACTAATGAAAAACTGTTTTTT. Amino acids: CASSKTGVTTNEKLFF. The chain couples TRBV19 to TRBJ1-4; 8 bases are shared with TRBD1. This CDR3 comprises 16 residues. V lost 6 bases, J lost 0 bases, and 6 bases stayed unmatched. Germline V lookup: CDR1 LNHDA, CDR2 SQIVND (reference sequence). Supplemented by reference TRBV19 and TRBJ1-4, the full variable domain reads DGGITQSPKYLFRKEGQNVTLSCEQNLNHDAMYWYRQDPGQGLRLIYYSQIVNDFQKGDIAEGYSVSREKKESFPLTVTSAQKNPTAFYLCASSKTGVTTNEKLFFGSGTQLSVL.

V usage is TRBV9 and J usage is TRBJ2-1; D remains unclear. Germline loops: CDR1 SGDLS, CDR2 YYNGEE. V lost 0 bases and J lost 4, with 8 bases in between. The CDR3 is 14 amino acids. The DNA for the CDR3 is TGTGCCAGCAGCGTAGATATCGGGTACAATGAGCAGTTCTTC. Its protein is CASSVDIGYNEQFF.

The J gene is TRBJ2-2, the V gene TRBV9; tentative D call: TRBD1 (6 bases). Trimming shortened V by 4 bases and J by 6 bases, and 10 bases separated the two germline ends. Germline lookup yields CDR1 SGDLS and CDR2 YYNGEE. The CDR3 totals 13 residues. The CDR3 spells CASSSQGSGELFF. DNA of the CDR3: TGTGCCAGCAGCTCCCAGGGGTCCGGGGAGCTGTTTTTT.

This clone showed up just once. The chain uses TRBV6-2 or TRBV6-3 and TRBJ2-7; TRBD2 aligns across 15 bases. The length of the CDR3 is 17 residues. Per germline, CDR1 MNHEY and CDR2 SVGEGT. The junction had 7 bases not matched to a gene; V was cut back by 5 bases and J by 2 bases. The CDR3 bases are TGTGCCAGCAGTAACCTCGGGACTAGCGGGAGGACCTACGAGCAGTACGTC. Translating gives CASSNLGTSGRTYEQYV.

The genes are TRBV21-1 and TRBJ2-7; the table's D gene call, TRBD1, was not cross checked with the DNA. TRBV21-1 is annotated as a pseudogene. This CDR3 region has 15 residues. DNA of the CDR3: TGTGCCAGCAGCCGACCCACGGACAGAGACTACGAGCAGTACGTC. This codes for CASSRPTDRDYEQYV.

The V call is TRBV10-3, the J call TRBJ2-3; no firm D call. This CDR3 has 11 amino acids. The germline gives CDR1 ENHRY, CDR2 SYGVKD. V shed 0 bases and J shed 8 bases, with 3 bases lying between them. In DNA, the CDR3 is TGTGCCATCAGTGAGTCGAGTACGCAGTATTTT. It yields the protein CAISESSTQYF.

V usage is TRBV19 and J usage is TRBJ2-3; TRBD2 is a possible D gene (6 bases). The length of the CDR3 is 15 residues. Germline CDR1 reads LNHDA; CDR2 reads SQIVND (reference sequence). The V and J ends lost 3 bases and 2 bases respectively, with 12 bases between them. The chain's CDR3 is CASSMPGLTTDTQYF. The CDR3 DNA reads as TGTGCCAGTAGTATGCCCGGACTAACCACAGATACGCAGTATTTT.

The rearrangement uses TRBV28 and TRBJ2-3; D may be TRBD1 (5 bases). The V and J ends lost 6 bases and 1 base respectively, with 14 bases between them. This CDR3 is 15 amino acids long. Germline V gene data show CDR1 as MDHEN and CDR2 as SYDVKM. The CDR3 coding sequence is TGTGCCAGCAGCTTGTCGTCCAGGGGCACAGATACGCAGTATTTT. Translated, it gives CASSLSSRGTDTQYF. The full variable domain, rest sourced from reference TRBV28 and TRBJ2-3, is DVKVTQSSRYLVKRTGEKVFLECVQDMDHENMFWYRQDPGLGLRLIYFSYDVKMKEKGDIPEGYSVSREKKERFSLILESASTNQTSMYLCASSLSSRGTDTQYFGPGTRLTVL.

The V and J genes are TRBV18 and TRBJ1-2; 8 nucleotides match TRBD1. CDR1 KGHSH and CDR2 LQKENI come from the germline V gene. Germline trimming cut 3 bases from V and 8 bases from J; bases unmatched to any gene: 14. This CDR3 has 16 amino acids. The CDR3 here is CASSPGTGPTGGGYTF. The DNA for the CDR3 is TGTGCCAGCTCACCCGGGACAGGTCCCACCGGGGGAGGCTACACCTTC.

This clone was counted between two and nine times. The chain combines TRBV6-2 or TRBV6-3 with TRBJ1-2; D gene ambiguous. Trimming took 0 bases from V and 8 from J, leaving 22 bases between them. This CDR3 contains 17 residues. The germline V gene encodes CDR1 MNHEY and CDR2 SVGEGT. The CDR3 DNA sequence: TGTGCCAGCAGTTACTCTCCCGGACTTCACTCATCCGGAGGCTACACCTTC. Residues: CASSYSPGLHSSGGYTF.

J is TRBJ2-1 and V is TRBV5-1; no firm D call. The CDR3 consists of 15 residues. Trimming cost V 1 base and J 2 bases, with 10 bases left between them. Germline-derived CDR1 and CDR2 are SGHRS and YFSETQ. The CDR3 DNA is TGCGCCAGCAGCTTGTCAGACAAGCCCTACAATGAGCAGTTCTTC. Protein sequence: CASSLSDKPYNEQFF.

Here the CDR3 reads CASSQGSRGGNTQYF. DNA for the CDR3: TGCGCCAGCAGCCAAGGTTCCCGGGGGGGAAATACGCAGTATTTT. The chain couples TRBV4-3 to TRBJ2-3, with 8 bases fitting TRBD2. V dropped 1 base and J dropped 7; count of bases not matched to a gene: 7. Looked up from germline, CDR1 is LGHNA and CDR2 is YSLEER. The CDR3 consists of 15 residues.

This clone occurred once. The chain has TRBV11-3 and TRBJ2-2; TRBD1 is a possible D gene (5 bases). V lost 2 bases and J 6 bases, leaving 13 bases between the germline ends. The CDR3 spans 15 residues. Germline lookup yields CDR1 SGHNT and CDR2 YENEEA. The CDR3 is CASSLRQTSAGELFF. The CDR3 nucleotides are TGTGCCAGCAGCTTAAGACAGACAAGTGCCGGGGAGCTGTTTTTT.

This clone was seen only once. The CDR3 region has the DNA TGTGCCAGCAGTTACTCAGAAGGGGATTCACCCCTCCACTTT. Protein sequence: CASSYSEGDSPLHF. The chain carries TRBV6-6 and TRBJ1-6, with D possibly matching TRBD1 (5 bases). This CDR3 is 14 amino acids long. CDR1 is MNHNY and CDR2 is SVGAGI in the germline V gene (reference sequence). Trimming removed 0 bases from V and 8 bases from J, with 8 bases in between.

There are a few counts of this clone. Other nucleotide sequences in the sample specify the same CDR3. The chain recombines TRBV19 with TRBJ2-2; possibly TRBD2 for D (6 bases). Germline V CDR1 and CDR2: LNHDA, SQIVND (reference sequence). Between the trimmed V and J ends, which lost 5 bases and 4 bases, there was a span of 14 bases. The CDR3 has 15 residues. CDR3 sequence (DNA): TGTGCCAGTAGTCCTAGAACTAGCCCCACCGGGGAGCTGTTTTTT. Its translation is CASSPRTSPTGELFF.

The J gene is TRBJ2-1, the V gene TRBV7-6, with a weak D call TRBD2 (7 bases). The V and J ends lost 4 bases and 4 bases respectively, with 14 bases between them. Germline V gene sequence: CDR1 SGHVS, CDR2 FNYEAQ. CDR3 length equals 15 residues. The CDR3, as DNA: TGTGCCAGCAGCTCAGAGGGGGAGGGGTACAATGAGCAGTTCTTC. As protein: CASSSEGEGYNEQFF. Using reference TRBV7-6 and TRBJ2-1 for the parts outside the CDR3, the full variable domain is GAGVSQSPRYKVTKRGQDVALRCDPISGHVSLYWYRQALGQGPEFLTYFNYEAQQDKSGLPNDRFSAERPEGSISTLTIQRTEQRDSAMYRCASSSEGEGYNEQFFGPGTRLTVL.

For the CDR3, the DNA is TGTGCCAGCAGCTATGGACTAGCGGGAGGGACCGGGGAGCTGTTTTTT. It encodes CASSYGLAGGTGELFF. The genes are TRBV5-4 and TRBJ2-2; 15 nucleotides agree with TRBD2. The V and J ends lost 3 bases and 5 bases, in that order; junction bases with no gene match: 2. CDR1 and CDR2 from the germline V gene are SGHNT and YYREEE (reference sequence). This CDR3 is 16 amino acids long.

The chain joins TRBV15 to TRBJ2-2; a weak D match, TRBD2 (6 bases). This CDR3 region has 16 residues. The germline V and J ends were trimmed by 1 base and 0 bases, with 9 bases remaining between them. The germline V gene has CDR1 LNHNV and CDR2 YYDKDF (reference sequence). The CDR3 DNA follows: TGTGCCACCAGCAGAGTCGGAGGGGCGAACACCGGGGAGCTGTTTTTT. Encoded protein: CATSRVGGANTGELFF. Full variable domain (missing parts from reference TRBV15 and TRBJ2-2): DAMVIQNPRYQVTQFGKPVTLSCSQTLNHNVMYWYQQKSSQAPKLLFHYYDKDFNNEADTPDNFQSRRPNTSFCFLDIRSPGLGDTAMYLCATSRVGGANTGELFFGEGSRLTVL.

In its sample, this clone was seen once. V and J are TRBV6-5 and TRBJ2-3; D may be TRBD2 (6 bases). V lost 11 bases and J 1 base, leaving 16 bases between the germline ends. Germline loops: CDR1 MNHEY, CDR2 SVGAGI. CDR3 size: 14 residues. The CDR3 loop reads CAVHRDSGTDTQYF. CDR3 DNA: TGTGCCGTGCACCGGGACTCGGGCACAGATACGCAGTATTTT.

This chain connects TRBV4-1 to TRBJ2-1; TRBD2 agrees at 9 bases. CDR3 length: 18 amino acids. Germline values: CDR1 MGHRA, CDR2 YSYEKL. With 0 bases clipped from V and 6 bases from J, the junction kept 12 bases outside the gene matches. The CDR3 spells CASSQDMGGRAPANEQFF. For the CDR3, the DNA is TGCGCCAGCAGCCAAGATATGGGCGGGAGGGCCCCTGCCAATGAGCAGTTCTTC.

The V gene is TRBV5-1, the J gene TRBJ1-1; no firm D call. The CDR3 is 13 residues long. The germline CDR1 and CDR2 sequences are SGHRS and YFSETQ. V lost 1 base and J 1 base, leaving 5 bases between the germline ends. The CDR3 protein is CASSLNWNTEAFF. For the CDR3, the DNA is TGCGCCAGCAGCTTGAACTGGAACACTGAAGCTTTCTTT.

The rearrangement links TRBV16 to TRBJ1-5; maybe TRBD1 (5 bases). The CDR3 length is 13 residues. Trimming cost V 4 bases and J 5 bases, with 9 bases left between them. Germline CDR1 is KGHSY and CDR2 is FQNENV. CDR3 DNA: TGTGCCAGCAGCCCAGACAGTTATCAGCCCCAGCATTTT. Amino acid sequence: CASSPDSYQPQHF.